This T cell receptor (beta chain) was obtained from a study of blood T cell repertoires in COVID-19. Authors' data handling: Quantification of nucleated cells was approximated via reference gene primer amplification. Measured with immunoSEQ multiplex PCR; TCRdb has only the in-frame clones, and not every one. V and J calls plus clone size are reproduced from that table; the DNA served to infer D and trimming. The sample contains about 190,000 clones, more than 60% of which appear only once. The germline V gene encodes CDR1 SGHTA and CDR2 FQGNSA. V gave up 6 bases and J gave up 1 base, with 15 bases separating them. CDR3 length: 15 amino acids.

The receptor was derived from a woman aged 45-65 years with acute or convalescent COVID-19. Sequencing input: peripheral blood. The genes are TRBV7-2 and TRBJ2-5; D possibly corresponds to TRBD1 (6 bases). The CDR3 sequence is CASSFKTGIQETQYF. The DNA of the CDR3 is TGTGCCAGCAGTTTCAAAACAGGGATCCAAGAGACCCAGTACTTC.